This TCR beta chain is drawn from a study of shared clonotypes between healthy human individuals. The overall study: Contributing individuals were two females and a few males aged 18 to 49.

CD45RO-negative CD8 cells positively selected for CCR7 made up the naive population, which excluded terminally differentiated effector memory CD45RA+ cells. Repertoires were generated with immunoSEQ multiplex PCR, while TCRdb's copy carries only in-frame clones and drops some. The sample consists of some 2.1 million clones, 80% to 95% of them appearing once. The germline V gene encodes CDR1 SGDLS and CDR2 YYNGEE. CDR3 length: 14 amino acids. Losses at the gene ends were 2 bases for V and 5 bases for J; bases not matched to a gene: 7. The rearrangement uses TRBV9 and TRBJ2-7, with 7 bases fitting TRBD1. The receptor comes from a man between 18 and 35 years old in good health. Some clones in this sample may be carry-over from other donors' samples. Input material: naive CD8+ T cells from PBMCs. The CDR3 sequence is CASSVTGEGDEQYF. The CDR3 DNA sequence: TGTGCCAGCAGCGTCACAGGGGAAGGTGACGAGCAGTACTTC. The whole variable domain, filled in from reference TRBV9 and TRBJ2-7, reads DSGVTQTPKHLITATGQRVTLRCSPRSGDLSVYWYQQSLDQGLQFLIQYYNGEERAKGNILERFSAQQFPDLHSELNLSSLELGDSALYFCASSVTGEGDEQYFGPGTRLTVT.